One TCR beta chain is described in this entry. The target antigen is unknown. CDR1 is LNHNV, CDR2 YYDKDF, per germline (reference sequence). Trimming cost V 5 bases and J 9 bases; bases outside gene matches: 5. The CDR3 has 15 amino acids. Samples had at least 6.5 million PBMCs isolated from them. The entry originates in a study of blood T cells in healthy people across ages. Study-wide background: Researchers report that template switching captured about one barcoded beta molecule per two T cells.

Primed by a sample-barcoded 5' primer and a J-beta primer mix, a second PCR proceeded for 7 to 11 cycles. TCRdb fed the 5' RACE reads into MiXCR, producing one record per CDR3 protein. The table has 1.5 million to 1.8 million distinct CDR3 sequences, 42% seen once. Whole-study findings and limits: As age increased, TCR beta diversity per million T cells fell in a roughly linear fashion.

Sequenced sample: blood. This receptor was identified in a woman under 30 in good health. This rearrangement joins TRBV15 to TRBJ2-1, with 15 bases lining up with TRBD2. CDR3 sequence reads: CATSAGTSGRCEQFF. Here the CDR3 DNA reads TGTGCCACCAGCGCCGGGACTAGCGGGAGGTGTGAGCAGTTCTTC.